This T cell receptor beta chain was recovered during a study of regulatory T cells in long-lasting Graves disease (dated by TCRdb to about 2021). Regarding the complete study: Persistent Graves' disease meant more than 5 years of antithyroid drug treatment with TSH receptor autoantibodies that stayed positive. Persistent Graves' disease patients were compared with newly diagnosed Graves' disease patients by peripheral blood TCR sequencing and RNA sequencing. The study took place in China and was registered as a clinical trial. A total of about 35 samples underwent TCR sequencing: about 13 from persistent and around 20 from newly diagnosed Graves' disease patients. In the clinical cohort, patients with persistent Graves' disease had used antithyroid drugs for an average of about 10 years. Paper-wide results and their limitations: The authors noted that the small sample size was a limitation that may lower accuracy. Because the primary lesion, thyroid tissue, could not be accessed, the study looked at peripheral blood alone. A larger number of public clonotypes was shared among persistent patients (fewer than 3,000) than among newly diagnosed patients (roughly 970). Lower TCR Shannon entropy and fewer highly expanded clones were observed in persistent Graves' disease patients than in newly diagnosed patients, which suggested clonal expansion. Sequencing and analysis were restricted to the TCR beta chain.

The protocol used for the library was multiplex PCR. Sequencing was carried out with an Illumina HiSeq 4000. TCR beta libraries were built with iRepertoire HTBI primers and Arm-PCR amplification of CDR3 regions. Before sequencing, the PCR products underwent gel purification. The study's own analysis went as follows. Gene usage analysis of CDR3 amino acid clonotypes relied on the 62 TRBV and fewer than 15 TRBJ segments identified across samples. COPE and FqMerger were used to merge filtered high-quality paired reads into contigs. BLAST was used to align contigs to the IMGT TRBV, TRBD and TRBJ reference genes, and CDR3 was defined following IMGT. Any clonotype with a frequency above 0.1% was counted as a highly expanded clone. Repertoire diversity was measured by Shannon entropy, and V-J evenness by the Gini coefficient. A clonotype was considered public if more than one individual shared it. Using fastp trimming at Q25 and MiXCR clonotype assembly, TCRdb reanalyzed the public sequencing data and kept in-frame beta chains. One record per CDR3 amino acid sequence lists the most common genes and DNA. TCRdb, not the original authors, processed these V and J calls. The sample records 450,000 or so distinct CDR3 sequences, around a fifth of which are singletons. Around 12% of the sample rests with the top ten.

What the time point label conveys for this sample: persistent/refractory GD, antithyroid drugs over 5 years with positive TRAb. For both TCR sequencing and RNA sequencing, RNA was extracted from PBMCs using TRIzol. Graves' disease was diagnosed according to American Thyroid Association guidelines. Patients for the study were recruited at an endocrinology department in Xi'an, China. From each patient, approximately 10 milliliters of peripheral blood was collected into an EDTA anticoagulant tube. Ficoll Paque Plus density gradient separation was used to isolate PBMCs, and no further T cell sorting was done. An Agilent 2100 Bioanalyzer and agarose gel were used to check RNA quality, and a NanoDrop 2000 was used to measure RNA concentration. Notes on this clonotype: Its antigen is unknown. Qualities for individual bases were not recorded, and no much larger clone is one base off.

This TCR came from a female donor with Graves disease. Sequencing used peripheral blood mononuclear cells (PBMCs), obtained when the disease was refractory, from a patient treated with antithyroid drugs.

The nucleotide sequence reads as follows: TGTGCCTGGAGTGATCTGGGCGCCGCTAACGTCCCGTTTTTT. Its product reads: CAWSDLGAANVPFF. The chain is made from TRBV30 and TRBJ2-2; the D gene remains uncertain. Via the germline V gene (reference sequence), CDR1 is GTSNPN and CDR2 SVGIG. A distance of 22 bases separates the germline ends of V and J, which lose 1 base and 16 bases respectively. Reading from cysteine to phenylalanine, the CDR3 counts 14 amino acids. Only the CDR3 DNA stays, 42 bases, in frame from base 1.